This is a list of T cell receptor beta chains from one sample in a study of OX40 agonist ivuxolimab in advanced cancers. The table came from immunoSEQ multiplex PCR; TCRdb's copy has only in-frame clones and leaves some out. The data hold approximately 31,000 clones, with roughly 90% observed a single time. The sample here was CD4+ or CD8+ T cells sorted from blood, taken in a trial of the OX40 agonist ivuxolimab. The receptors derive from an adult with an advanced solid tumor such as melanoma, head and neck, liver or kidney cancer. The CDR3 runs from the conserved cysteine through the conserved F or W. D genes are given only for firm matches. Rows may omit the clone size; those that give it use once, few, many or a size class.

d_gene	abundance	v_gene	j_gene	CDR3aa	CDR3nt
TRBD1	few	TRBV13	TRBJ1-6	CASSSDRGSSAPLHF	TGTGCCAGCAGCTCGGACAGGGGTTCTTCGGCACCCCTCCACTTT
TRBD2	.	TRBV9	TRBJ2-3	CASSVVGLAGGSDTQYF	TGTGCCAGCAGCGTAGTGGGACTAGCGGGAGGGTCGGATACGCAGTATTTT
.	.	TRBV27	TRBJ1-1	CASSLQLGAEAFF	TGTGCCAGCAGTTTACAGCTAGGGGCTGAAGCTTTCTTT
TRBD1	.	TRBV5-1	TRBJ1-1	CASSLAGTGRNTEAFF	TGCGCCAGCAGCTTGGCCGGGACAGGCAGGAACACTGAAGCTTTCTTT
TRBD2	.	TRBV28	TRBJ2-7	CATRGGSLPYEQYF	TGTGCCACCCGGGGGGGTAGTCTTCCCTACGAGCAGTACTTC
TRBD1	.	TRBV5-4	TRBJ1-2	CASSFQGQEYNYGYTF	TGTGCCAGCAGCTTTCAAGGACAGGAATACAACTATGGCTACACCTTC
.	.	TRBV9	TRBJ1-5	CASSVDGYQPQHF	TGTGCCAGCAGCGTAGATGGGTATCAGCCCCAGCATTTT
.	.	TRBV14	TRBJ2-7	CASSPGGGGYEQYF	TGTGCCAGCAGTCCAGGGGGGGGAGGCTACGAGCAGTACTTC
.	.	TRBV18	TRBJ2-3	CASSLRDSTDTQYF	TGTGCCAGCTCACTACGGGACAGCACAGATACGCAGTATTTT
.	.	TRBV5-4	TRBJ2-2	CASSLLAGQNTGELFF	TGTGCCAGCAGCTTGCTGGCAGGACAAAACACCGGGGAGCTGTTTTTT
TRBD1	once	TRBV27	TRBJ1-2	CASSPRGLGYTF	TGTGCCAGCAGTCCCAGGGGGCTTGGCTACACCTTC
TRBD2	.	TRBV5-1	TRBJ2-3	CASSLNLAGVIDTQYF	TGCGCCAGCAGCTTGAATTTAGCGGGAGTAATAGATACGCAGTATTTT
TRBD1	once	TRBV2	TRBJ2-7	CASRMSQDRVHEQYF	TGTGCCAGCAGGATGTCTCAGGACAGGGTACACGAGCAGTACTTC
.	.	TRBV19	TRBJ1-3	CASSIDPGSGNTIYF	TGTGCCAGTAGTATAGATCCCGGCTCTGGAAACACCATATATTTT
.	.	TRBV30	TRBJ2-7	CAWTGGREQYF	TGTGCCTGGACAGGGGGGAGGGAGCAGTACTTC
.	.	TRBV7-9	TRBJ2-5	CATDERGQETQYF	TGTGCCACCGACGAAAGGGGCCAAGAGACCCAGTACTTC
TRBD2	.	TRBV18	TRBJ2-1	CASSPWGLAGPLGSYNEQFF	TGTGCCAGCTCACCGTGGGGACTAGCGGGGCCCCTAGGCTCCTACAATGAGCAGTTCTTC
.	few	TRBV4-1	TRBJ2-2	CASSHNTGELFF	TGCGCCAGCAGTCACAACACCGGGGAGCTGTTTTTT
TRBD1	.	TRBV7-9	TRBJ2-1	CASSLGQGAENEQFF	TGTGCCAGCAGCTTAGGACAGGGGGCGGAAAATGAGCAGTTCTTC
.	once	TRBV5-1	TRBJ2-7	CASSLEAGFSYEQYF	TGCGCCAGCAGCTTGGAGGCAGGGTTCTCCTACGAGCAGTACTTC
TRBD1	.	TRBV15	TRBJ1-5	CATSSPGTGFTNQPQHF	TGTGCCACCAGCAGTCCCGGGACAGGGTTTACCAATCAGCCCCAGCATTTT
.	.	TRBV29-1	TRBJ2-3	CSAPAASTDTQYF	TGCAGCGCTCCAGCGGCCAGCACAGATACGCAGTATTTT
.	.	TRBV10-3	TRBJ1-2	CAISVEGEGYTF	TGTGCCATCAGTGTAGAGGGGGAAGGCTACACCTTC
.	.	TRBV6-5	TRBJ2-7	CASSHHAADEQYF	TGTGCCAGCAGTCACCACGCGGCTGATGAGCAGTACTTC
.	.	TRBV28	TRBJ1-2	CASIPGMEPNYGYTF	TGTGCCAGCATCCCGGGGATGGAGCCTAACTATGGCTACACCTTC
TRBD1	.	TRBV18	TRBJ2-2	CASSPTGDTGELFF	TGTGCCAGCTCACCCACAGGGGACACCGGGGAGCTGTTTTTT
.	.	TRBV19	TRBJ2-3	CASSIATDTQYF	TGTGCCAGTAGTATCGCAACAGATACGCAGTATTTT
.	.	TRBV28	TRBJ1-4	CASSLLEATNEKLFF	TGTGCCAGCAGTTTATTGGAAGCAACTAATGAAAAACTGTTTTTT
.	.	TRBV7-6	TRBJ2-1	CVALYPPRDEQFF	TGTGTCGCGCTGTACCCCCCCCGTGATGAGCAGTTCTTC
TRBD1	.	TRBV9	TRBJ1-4	CASSEGTGANEKLFF	TGTGCCAGCAGCGAAGGGACAGGCGCTAATGAAAAACTGTTTTTT
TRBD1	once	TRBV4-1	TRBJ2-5	CASSYPGTGEETQYF	TGCGCCAGCAGCTATCCCGGGACAGGAGAAGAGACCCAGTACTTC
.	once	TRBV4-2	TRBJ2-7	CASSQEQRGALYEQYF	TGTGCCAGCAGCCAGGAACAACGGGGGGCCCTCTACGAGCAGTACTTC
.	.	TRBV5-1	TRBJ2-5	CASSLKGLVDQYF	TGCGCCAGCAGCTTAAAGGGGTTGGTGGACCAGTACTTC
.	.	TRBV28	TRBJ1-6	CASTTPRDSREDSPLHF	TGTGCCAGCACCACACCCAGGGACTCCAGGGAGGATTCACCCCTCCACTTT
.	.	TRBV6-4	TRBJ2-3	CASSETGDTQYF	TGTGCCAGCAGTGAAACGGGAGATACGCAGTATTTT
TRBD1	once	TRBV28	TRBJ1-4	CASSLGQAYWGNEKLFF	TGTGCCAGCAGTTTGGGACAGGCCTATTGGGGTAATGAAAAACTGTTTTTT
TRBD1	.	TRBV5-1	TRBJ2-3	CASSRTGLTGTDTQYF	TGCGCCAGCAGCCGGACAGGACTCACTGGCACAGATACGCAGTATTTT
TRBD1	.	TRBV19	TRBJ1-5	CASGTGVNQPQHF	TGTGCCAGCGGGACAGGAGTCAATCAGCCCCAGCATTTT
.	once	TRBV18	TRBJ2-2	CASSPVAANTGELFF	TGTGCCAGCTCACCGGTGGCTGCTAACACCGGGGAGCTGTTTTTT
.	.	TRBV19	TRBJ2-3	CATARGPSTDTQYF	TGTGCCACTGCCAGGGGCCCTAGCACAGATACGCAGTATTTT
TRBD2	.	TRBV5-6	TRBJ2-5	CASSTGPGGETQYF	TGTGCCAGCAGCACGGGTCCGGGGGGAGAGACCCAGTACTTC
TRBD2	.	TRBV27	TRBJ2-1	CASSLVSLGEGSYNEQFF	TGTGCCAGCAGTTTAGTCTCTCTGGGGGAGGGATCCTACAATGAGCAGTTCTTC
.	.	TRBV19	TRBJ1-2	CASSIGALYGYTF	TGTGCCAGTAGTATAGGAGCTCTCTATGGCTACACCTTC
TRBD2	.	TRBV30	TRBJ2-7	CAWSLGEGFEQYF	TGTGCCTGGAGTCTCGGGGAGGGGTTCGAGCAGTACTTC
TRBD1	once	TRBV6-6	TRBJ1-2	CASTPGQDNYGYTF	TGTGCCAGTACCCCCGGACAGGATAACTATGGCTACACCTTC
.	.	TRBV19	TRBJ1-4	CASNQGREKLFF	TGTGCCAGTAACCAGGGGCGGGAAAAACTGTTTTTT
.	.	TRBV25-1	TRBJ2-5	CASSEFGGRETQYF	TGTGCCAGCAGTGAATTCGGGGGGCGTGAGACCCAGTACTTC
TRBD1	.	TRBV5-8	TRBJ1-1	CASSLIRTGSAEAFF	TGTGCCAGCAGCTTGATTCGGACAGGGTCGGCTGAAGCTTTCTTT
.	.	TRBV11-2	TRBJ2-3	CASKSGGYTDTQYF	TGTGCCAGCAAATCGGGCGGGTACACAGATACGCAGTATTTT
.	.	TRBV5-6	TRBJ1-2	CASRPQGNYGYTF	TGTGCCAGCAGACCCCAGGGGAACTATGGCTACACCTTC
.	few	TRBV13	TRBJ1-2	CASSLGLGHYGYTF	TGTGCCAGCAGCCTAGGGCTTGGGCACTATGGCTACACCTTC
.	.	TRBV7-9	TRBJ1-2	CASSLGGQGFRGYTF	TGTGCCAGCAGCTTAGGGGGCCAGGGGTTTCGGGGCTACACCTTC
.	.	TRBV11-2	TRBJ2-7	CASSFRVDEQYF	TGTGCCAGCAGCTTTCGGGTGGACGAGCAGTACTTC
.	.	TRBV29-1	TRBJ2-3	CSVIPPVNPDTQYF	TGCAGCGTAATACCCCCTGTGAATCCAGATACGCAGTATTTT
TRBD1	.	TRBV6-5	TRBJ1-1	CASSYSPLQGSTEAFF	TGTGCCAGCAGTTACTCCCCCCTACAGGGGAGCACTGAAGCTTTCTTT
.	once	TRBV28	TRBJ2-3	CASSLNWSSPPAAF	TGTGCCAGCAGTTTAAATTGGTCTAGTCCACCGGCTGCTTTT
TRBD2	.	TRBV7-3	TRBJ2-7	CASRKGTSGRSEQYF	TGTGCCAGCAGGAAAGGGACTAGCGGGAGGAGCGAGCAGTACTTC
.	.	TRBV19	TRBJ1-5	CASSTGGNQPQHF	TGTGCCAGTAGTACCGGGGGCAATCAGCCCCAGCATTTT
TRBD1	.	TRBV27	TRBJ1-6	CASSLWDRNSPLHF	TGTGCCAGCAGTTTATGGGACAGAAATTCACCCCTCCACTTT
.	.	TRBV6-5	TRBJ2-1	CASSNRDNSQGEQFF	TGTGCCAGCAGTAACCGGGATAATTCACAGGGTGAGCAGTTCTTC